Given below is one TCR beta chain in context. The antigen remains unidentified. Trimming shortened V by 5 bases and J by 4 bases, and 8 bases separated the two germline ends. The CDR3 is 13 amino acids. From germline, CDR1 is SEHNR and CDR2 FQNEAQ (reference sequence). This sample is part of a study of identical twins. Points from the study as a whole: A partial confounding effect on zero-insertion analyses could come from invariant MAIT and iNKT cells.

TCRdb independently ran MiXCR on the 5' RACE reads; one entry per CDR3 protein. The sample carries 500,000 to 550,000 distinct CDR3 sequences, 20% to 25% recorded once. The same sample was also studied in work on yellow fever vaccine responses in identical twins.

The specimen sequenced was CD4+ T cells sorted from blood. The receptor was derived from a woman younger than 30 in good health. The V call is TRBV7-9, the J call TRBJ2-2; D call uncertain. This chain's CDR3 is CASSTISTGELFF. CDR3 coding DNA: TGTGCCAGCAGCACGATCAGCACCGGGGAGCTGTTTTTT.